The next 21 T cell receptor beta chains were all read from a single sample in a study of shared clonotypes between healthy human individuals. Clones were sequenced by immunoSEQ multiplex PCR, and TCRdb holds only the in-frame ones, with some missing. The table lists around 500,000 clones, about 79% of them singletons. The sample was PBMCs. All receptors come from a middle-aged woman in good health. Some clones in this sample may be carry-over from other donors' samples.

The genes are TRBV27 and TRBJ2-5; tentatively, D is TRBD2 (6 bases). Trimming removed 2 bases at V and 5 bases at J, with 12 bases between. Germline CDR1 reads MNHEY; CDR2 reads SMNVEV (reference sequence). CDR3 length: 14 residues. CDR3 loop: CASSLRVAAETQYF. CDR3 DNA: TGTGCCAGCAGTTTAAGAGTAGCGGCCGAGACCCAGTACTTC.

The rearrangement joins TRBV5-1 to TRBJ2-3; TRBD1 is a possible D gene (5 bases). CDR3 length: 14 amino acids. Trimming left V 3 bases short and J 4 bases short, with 12 bases between. Germline assignment: CDR1 SGHRS and CDR2 YFSETQ. The CDR3 spells CASSSDTWSDTQYF. For the CDR3, the DNA is TGCGCCAGCAGCTCGGACACTTGGTCAGATACGCAGTATTTT.

The V and J genes are TRBV15 and TRBJ1-4; TRBD1 agrees at 7 bases. Unmatched junction bases numbered 6, after V lost 1 base and J lost 4 bases. The CDR3 runs 16 residues. CDR1 is LNHNV, CDR2 YYDKDF, per germline (reference sequence). CDR3 sequence: CATSRGQGSGNEKLFF. The CDR3 DNA follows: TGTGCCACCAGCAGAGGACAGGGCTCTGGTAATGAAAAACTGTTTTTT.

V gene TRBV11-2 combines with J gene TRBJ2-7; the D call may be TRBD1 or TRBD2 (6 bases each). The CDR3 is 13 amino acids. Germline V gene sequence: CDR1 SGHAT, CDR2 FQNNGV. Trimming removed 1 base at V and 7 bases at J, with 11 bases between. CDR3 in DNA: TGTGCCAGCAGCTTAGGAGGGGGGTTAGAGCAGTACTTC. It yields the protein CASSLGGGLEQYF.

The chain couples TRBV7-2 to TRBJ2-1; TRBD2 aligns across 8 bases. The CDR3 consists of 15 residues. Germline-derived CDR1 and CDR2 are SGHTA and FQGNSA. The V segment lost 4 bases and the J segment 4 bases; nucleotides outside the gene matches: 6. The CDR3 bases are TGTGCCAGCAGCTGGGGACTAGTTAGATACAATGAGCAGTTCTTC. Amino acid sequence: CASSWGLVRYNEQFF.

This chain joins TRBV7-9 and TRBJ2-5; D remains ambiguous. The CDR3 has 15 residues. V gave up 1 base and J gave up 1 base, with 10 bases separating them. Germline V gives CDR1 SEHNR, CDR2 FQNEAQ (reference sequence). CDR3 protein: CASSLGASGQETQYF. In DNA, the CDR3 is TGTGCCAGCAGCTTAGGGGCCAGTGGCCAAGAGACCCAGTACTTC. The entire variable domain, with the rest obtained from reference TRBV7-9 and TRBJ2-5, is as follows: DTGVSQNPRHKITKRGQNVTFRCDPISEHNRLYWYRQTLGQGPEFLTYFQNEAQLEKSRLLSDRFSAERPKGSFSTLEIQRTEQGDSAMYLCASSLGASGQETQYFGPGTRLLVL.

This clone has a handful of counts. The chain combines TRBV15 with TRBJ2-4; D may be TRBD2 (6 bases). Germline V lookup: CDR1 LNHNV, CDR2 YYDKDF (reference sequence). The CDR3 is made up of 17 amino acids. Deletions cut 3 bases from V and 0 bases from J, with 15 bases between. CDR3 nucleotides: TGTGCCACCAGCAGGGGGACTTACGAGATAGCCAAAAACATTCAGTACTTC. Its translation is CATSRGTYEIAKNIQYF. The full variable domain, rest sourced from reference TRBV15 and TRBJ2-4, is DAMVIQNPRYQVTQFGKPVTLSCSQTLNHNVMYWYQQKSSQAPKLLFHYYDKDFNNEADTPDNFQSRRPNTSFCFLDIRSPGLGDTAMYLCATSRGTYEIAKNIQYFGAGTRLSVL.

The chain couples TRBV27 to TRBJ1-1, with D maybe TRBD1 (6 bases). Germline lookup yields CDR1 MNHEY and CDR2 SMNVEV (reference sequence). V lost 6 bases to trimming and J lost 1 base, with 18 bases between them. The CDR3 extends over 16 amino acids. The CDR3 here is CASRGAVPLQNTEAFF. In nucleotides, the CDR3 is TGTGCCAGCAGGGGGGCGGTCCCCCTTCAGAACACTGAAGCTTTCTTT.

The V and J genes are TRBV19 and TRBJ2-1; TRBD2 aligns across 7 bases. The CDR3 is made up of 12 amino acids. Trimming cost V 6 bases and J 6 bases; bases outside gene matches: 2. Germline V gene sequence: CDR1 LNHDA, CDR2 SQIVND (reference sequence). CDR3 sequence reads: CASRSGINEQFF. CDR3 nucleotides: TGTGCCAGTAGAAGCGGGATCAATGAGCAGTTCTTC.

A remark on this clone: The same CDR3 arises from other DNA sequences in this sample as well. The gene calls are TRBV29-1 and TRBJ2-7, with 7 bases aligning to TRBD1. The CDR3 runs to 12 residues. The V segment lost 4 bases and the J segment 1 base; nucleotides outside the gene matches: 1. CDR1 SQVTM and CDR2 ANQGSEA come from the germline V gene. CDR3 in DNA: TGCAGCGTTGTCAGGGGGTCCTACGAGCAGTACTTC. The encoded protein is CSVVRGSYEQYF.

The V and J genes are TRBV28 and TRBJ1-2, with D maybe TRBD1 (6 bases). The CDR3 covers 13 residues. Germline CDR1 is MDHEN and CDR2 is SYDVKM. The germline V and J ends were trimmed by 10 bases and 6 bases, with 18 bases remaining between them. CDR3 residues: CANKDSSGHGYTF. The CDR3 DNA is TGTGCCAACAAGGACAGCAGCGGACATGGCTACACCTTC.

This chain links TRBV7-3 with TRBJ2-3, with TRBD1 as a possible D gene (6 bases). Per germline, CDR1 SGHTA and CDR2 FQGTGA. The CDR3 consists of 15 residues. V shed 5 bases and J shed 3 bases, with 15 bases lying between them. The CDR3: CASSPGQLATDTQYF. CDR3 bases: TGTGCCAGCAGCCCCGGACAGTTAGCAACAGATACGCAGTATTTT.

This rearrangement joins TRBV29-1 to TRBJ1-2; 8 nucleotides align to TRBD1. The V gene's germline CDR1 is SQVTM and CDR2 ANQGSEA. The CDR3 extends over 11 amino acids. V shed 6 bases, J shed 5 bases, and the junction held 2 bases outside the gene matches. The CDR3 sequence: CSVRQGYGYTF. The CDR3, as DNA: TGCAGCGTACGACAGGGGTATGGCTACACCTTC. The whole variable domain, remainder taken from reference TRBV29-1 and TRBJ1-2, is SAVISQKPSRDICQRGTSLTIQCQVDSQVTMMFWYRQQPGQSLTLIATANQGSEATYESGFVIDKFPISRPNLTFSTLTVSNMSPEDSSIYLCSVRQGYGYTFGSGTRLTVV.

The chain joins TRBV15 to TRBJ2-7, with TRBD2 matching over 7 bases. The germline gives CDR1 LNHNV, CDR2 YYDKDF (reference sequence). The V gene end was trimmed by 0 bases and the J gene end by 2 bases; junction bases not matched to a gene: 7. CDR3 size: 16 residues. CDR3 region: CATSREYGLAAYEQYF. The CDR3 DNA sequence: TGTGCCACCAGCAGAGAGTACGGGCTAGCGGCCTACGAGCAGTACTTC.

This clone was observed once. This chain connects TRBV6-5 to TRBJ2-5; D may be TRBD1 (6 bases). The CDR3 loop spans 14 amino acids. Germline CDR1 MNHEY, CDR2 SVGAGI. As DNA, the CDR3 is TGTGCGAGGCTGGGGGCGTCCCAACAAGAGACCCAGTACTTC. It specifies CARLGASQQETQYF.

The chain joins TRBV28 to TRBJ2-5; tentative D call: TRBD1 (6 bases). Between the trimmed V and J ends, which lost 5 bases and 4 bases, there was a span of 14 bases. CDR3 length equals 14 residues. Germline CDR1 reads MDHEN; CDR2 reads SYDVKM. Here the CDR3 reads CASSGQLNRETQYF. CDR3 nucleotides: TGTGCCAGCAGTGGACAGCTAAACCGAGAGACCCAGTACTTC. The complete variable domain, with remaining parts taken from reference TRBV28 and TRBJ2-5, reads DVKVTQSSRYLVKRTGEKVFLECVQDMDHENMFWYRQDPGLGLRLIYFSYDVKMKEKGDIPEGYSVSREKKERFSLILESASTNQTSMYLCASSGQLNRETQYFGPGTRLLVL.

The CDR3 spells CASSPLGGGATEQYF. The CDR3, as DNA: TGTGCCAGCAGTCCCCTTGGAGGGGGCGCCACCGAGCAGTACTTC. The chain carries TRBV25-1 and TRBJ2-7, with D possibly TRBD1 on 7 matching bases. The ends were cut back, 5 bases at V and 6 bases at J, with 20 bases in the middle. Germline CDR1 and CDR2: MGHDK and SYGVNS. The CDR3 is 15 residues long.

V usage is TRBV7-9 and J usage is TRBJ2-7; 7 bases map to TRBD1. Trimming at V came to 1 base and at J to 3 bases, leaving 3 bases not matched to a gene. The CDR3 runs to 14 residues. Germline assignment: CDR1 SEHNR and CDR2 FQNEAQ (reference sequence). CDR3 DNA: TGTGCCAGCAGCTTAGGGGACAGCTTCTACGAGCAGTACTTC. Protein product: CASSLGDSFYEQYF.

This clone was observed many times. The V and J genes are TRBV5-1 and TRBJ1-1; D unresolved. Germline V gives CDR1 SGHRS, CDR2 YFSETQ. Deletions cut 3 bases from V and 0 bases from J, with 9 bases between. CDR3 length: 14 residues. The CDR3 protein is CASSSYLLNTEAFF. The CDR3 DNA sequence: TGCGCCAGCAGCTCTTACCTCTTGAACACTGAAGCTTTCTTT.

A word on this clone: One junction end does not reproduce the germline sequence, and a read error may be involved. This rearrangement joins TRBV5-6 to TRBJ2-7; D tentatively reads TRBD1 or TRBD2 (5 bases each). The CDR3 is 13 amino acids. Germline V gives CDR1 SGHDT, CDR2 YYEEEE. In DNA, the CDR3 is TGTGCCGGCAGCCGGTGGGGGATGAGCGAGCAGTACTTC. This gives the protein CAGSRWGMSEQYF.

The genes are TRBV5-4 and TRBJ2-3; TRBD2 might be the D (6 bases). The CDR3 extends over 17 amino acids. V was cut by 2 bases and J by 4 bases, with 20 bases left in between. Per the germline V gene, CDR1 is SGHNT and CDR2 is YYREEE (reference sequence). CDR3: CASSFEIFGSTADTQYF. CDR3 DNA sequence: TGTGCCAGCAGCTTTGAGATCTTCGGGAGTACGGCAGATACGCAGTATTTT.